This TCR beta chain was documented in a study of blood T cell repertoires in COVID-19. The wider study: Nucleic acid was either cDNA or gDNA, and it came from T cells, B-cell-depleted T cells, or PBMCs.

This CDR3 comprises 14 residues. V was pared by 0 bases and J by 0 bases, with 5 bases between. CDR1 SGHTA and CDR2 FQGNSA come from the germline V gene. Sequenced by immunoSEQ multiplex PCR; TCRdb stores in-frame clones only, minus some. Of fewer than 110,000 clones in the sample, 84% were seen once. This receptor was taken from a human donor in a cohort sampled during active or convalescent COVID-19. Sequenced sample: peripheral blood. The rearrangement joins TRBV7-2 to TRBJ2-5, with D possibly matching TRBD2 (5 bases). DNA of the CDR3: TGTGCCAGCAGCTTAGCGACTAACCAAGAGACCCAGTACTTC. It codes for CASSLATNQETQYF. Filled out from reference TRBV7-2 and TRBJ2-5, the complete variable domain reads GAGVSQSPSNKVTEKGKDVELRCDPISGHTALYWYRQSLGQGLEFLIYFQGNSAPDKSGLPSDRFSAERTGGSVSTLTIQRTQQEDSAVYLCASSLATNQETQYFGPGTRLLVL.